Below, one T cell receptor (beta chain) is given with its context. The specificity of this receptor is unknown. Per-base quality was not reported, and no clone a single base away is much larger than it. To sequence the TCRbeta CDR3 region, genomic DNA was isolated from the sorted cells. TCRbeta CDR3 regions were sequenced using the immunoSEQ Assay. TCRdb re-hosts the immuneACCESS table, in-frame sequences only. Its copies lack some clones; in the studies checked, an unresolved V gene accounts for under half of them, and the cause for the rest is not known. For this sample the table gives some 70,000 clones, of which approximately 81% were detected only once. The ten largest clones capture about 0.66% of the sample. A distance of 9 bases separates the germline ends of V and J, which lose 2 bases and 1 base respectively. The CDR3 measures 14 amino acids from cysteine to phenylalanine. The DNA shown is the 42-base CDR3, in frame from base 1. The germline V gene (reference sequence) sets CDR1 to SGHKS and CDR2 to YYEKEE.

The data originate from a study of OX40 agonist ivuxolimab in advanced cancers. With respect to the entire study: The costimulatory receptor OX40 (CD134) was targeted by ivuxolimab, a fully human IgG2 agonistic monoclonal antibody. The purpose of peripheral TCRbeta sequencing was to test whether ivuxolimab changed TCR sequence diversity and led to clonal T-cell expansion. Prior anti-PD-1, anti-PD-L1 or anti-CTLA-4 therapy was permitted, and checkpoint inhibitors had been received by around 40% of dose-escalation patients. A male proportion of 82.7% and a mean age of roughly 55 years, ranging from roughly 23 to 90, were recorded for the dose-escalation cohort. Intravenous ivuxolimab was administered to patients every 2 weeks at six dose levels: 0.01, 0.1, 0.3, 1.5, 3 and 10 mg/kg. The paper describes the monotherapy dose-escalation part (N of about 55 patients) of the phase I trial of ivuxolimab. Three dose-escalation patients achieved partial responses, one with hepatocellular carcinoma and two with cutaneous melanoma. Of the roughly 51 dose-escalation patients, hepatocellular carcinoma was present in approximately 20, melanoma in some 15, renal cell carcinoma in 9 and head and neck cancer in 9. Overall study outcomes, separate from this receptor: Low levels of normalized T-cell clonal expansion were also seen in some nonresponding patients. After ivuxolimab, CD8+ T cells had more expanded clones than CD4+ T cells on average. Which antigens the clonally expanded peripheral T cells were specific for was not determined. At doses of 0.1 to 3.0 mg/kg, clonal expansion of both CD4+ and CD8+ T cells in blood was seen between baseline and week 6. Partial responders in the 0.1-3.0 mg/kg groups had among the lowest normalized peripheral clonal expansion, especially among CD8+ T cells.

Patients with autoimmune disease history or receiving systemic immunosuppression were excluded from the trial. Peripheral blood for TCR sequencing was drawn from every dose cohort at baseline, at cycle 4 day 1 and at cycle 7 day 1. Samples came from an open-label, multicenter, first-in-human phase I dose-escalation trial of ivuxolimab. Adults with locally advanced or metastatic head and neck squamous cell, hepatocellular, melanoma or renal cell carcinoma were enrolled in the trial. CD4+ and CD8+ T cells were sorted separately from peripheral blood before TCR sequencing. The receptor chain draws on TRBV5-5 and TRBJ1-2; D gene: possibly TRBD1, on 5 matching bases. Material: CD4+ or CD8+ T cells sorted from blood, obtained in a trial of the OX40 agonist ivuxolimab. The TCR was taken from an adult with an advanced solid tumor such as melanoma, head and neck, liver or kidney cancer. The sequenced DNA: TGTGCCAGCAGCTTTGGGGCGAATAACTATGGCTACACCTTC. This gives the protein CASSFGANNYGYTF.